The clone carrying this T cell receptor (beta chain) appeared many times. Its antigen is as yet unknown. Per germline, CDR1 MNHEY and CDR2 SVGEGT. The trim removed 6 bases at V and 3 bases at J, leaving 8 bases unmatched. The CDR3 runs to 15 residues. TCRdb re-called the 5' RACE reads through MiXCR, storing one row per CDR3 protein. Among around 330,000 distinct CDR3 sequences, around 4% were seen once, and the ten largest hold less than 25%. These data come from a study of T cells after yellow fever vaccination. As for the study in general: When fractions had low cell numbers, they were prepared with SMART-Seq v4 Ultra Low Input. Study-level findings and limits: Clonotypes shared by both compartments, CD4 and CD8, made up a small share. The study re-detected most primary-vaccination clones after the booster (96% CD4, just over 85% CD8). Bulk-population clonotypes that are abundant could appear as contaminants in FACS-sorted repertoires.

The sample consisted of PBMCs, taken on the day of the yellow fever booster vaccination. The TCR was taken from a man aged 18 to 29 who received the YFV17D yellow fever vaccine. The chain has TRBV6-2 or TRBV6-3 and TRBJ1-5; 7 nucleotides align to TRBD1. CDR3: CASRPRTGYNQPQHF. CDR3 coding DNA: TGTGCCAGCAGACCACGGACAGGTTACAATCAGCCCCAGCATTTT.